Each of the 21 T cell receptor beta chains below was sequenced from the same sample in a study of cytomegalovirus exposure and HLA in healthy donors. TCRdb's copy holds only in-frame clones and misses some; the assay was immunoSEQ multiplex PCR. This table has fewer than 120,000 clones, roughly nine tenths appearing once. Sequences were obtained from PBMCs. The source of these receptors is a woman aged 18-29 years in good health and CMV-seronegative.

The rearrangement joins TRBV5-6 to TRBJ1-2, with TRBD1 matching 12 bases. The CDR3 loop spans 16 amino acids. After removal of 5 bases from V and 4 bases from J, the junction contained 9 bases not matched to a gene. Germline-derived CDR1 and CDR2 are SGHDT and YYEEEE. Here the CDR3 DNA reads TGTGCCAGCAGAACCGGGACAGGGGGCTTTTTCTATGGCTACACCTTC. Translation: CASRTGTGGFFYGYTF.

The chain combines TRBV27 with TRBJ2-3; D ambiguous. The CDR3 covers 15 residues. Germline V gene data show CDR1 as MNHEY and CDR2 as SMNVEV (reference sequence). V was shortened by 5 bases and J by 4 bases, with 16 bases between the two germline ends. The CDR3 region has the DNA TGTGCCAGCAGTATCCGGGTCCAGCCCCCAGATACGCAGTATTTT. It codes for CASSIRVQPPDTQYF.

This clone was seen once. The DNA of the CDR3 is TGTGCCAGCAGCTCTATCCGAGGCCCCTCTGGAAACACCATATATTTT. This sequence encodes CASSSIRGPSGNTIYF. The V call is TRBV7-9, the J call TRBJ1-3; D not certain. CDR1 is SEHNR and CDR2 is FQNEAQ in the germline V gene (reference sequence). There are 16 residues in the CDR3. Trimming removed 4 bases at V and 0 bases at J, with 13 bases between.

The V gene is TRBV29-1, the J gene TRBJ1-2; D is perhaps TRBD1 (5 bases). V was cut by 3 bases and J by 1 base, with 9 bases left in between. The CDR3 consists of 13 residues. The germline CDR1 and CDR2 sequences are SQVTM and ANQGSEA. The CDR3 spells CSVDRALNYGYTF. Here the CDR3 DNA reads TGCAGCGTTGACAGGGCCCTTAACTATGGCTACACCTTC.

J is TRBJ1-5 and V is TRBV7-2; D uncertain. V lost 5 bases to trimming and J lost 2 bases, with 16 bases between them. CDR3 length: 16 amino acids. Germline values: CDR1 SGHTA, CDR2 FQGNSA. The CDR3 loop reads CASSPFGSFGNQPQHF. DNA for the CDR3: TGTGCCAGCAGCCCCTTCGGGTCTTTCGGCAATCAGCCCCAGCATTTT.

This rearrangement joins TRBV7-8 to TRBJ2-7; 10 bases match TRBD2. This CDR3 comprises 16 residues. Germline assignment: CDR1 SGHVS and CDR2 FQNEAQ. V dropped 5 bases and J dropped 7; count of bases not matched to a gene: 14. DNA for the CDR3: TGTGCCAGCAGCCTCTTACGGACTAGCGGTCTTGGTGAGCAGTACTTC. It encodes CASSLLRTSGLGEQYF.

V and J are TRBV28 and TRBJ1-1, with 7 bases fitting TRBD1. Per germline, CDR1 MDHEN and CDR2 SYDVKM. V trimming: 5 bases; J trimming: 6 bases; junction bases outside the gene matches: 6. The CDR3 loop spans 13 amino acids. DNA for the CDR3: TGTGCCAGCAGTGCTACTGGGACAGCTGAAGCTTTCTTT. This gives the protein CASSATGTAEAFF.

The chain is built from TRBV28 and TRBJ1-2; D might be TRBD1 (6 bases). Between the trimmed V and J ends, which lost 4 bases and 4 bases, there was a span of 16 bases. The V gene's germline CDR1 is MDHEN and CDR2 SYDVKM. CDR3 length: 15 residues. CDR3 sequence (DNA): TGTGCCAGCAGTTCCCGAACAGGGACCCCCTATGGCTACACCTTC. Its translation is CASSSRTGTPYGYTF.

This chain uses TRBV6-5 with TRBJ1-1; no definite D call. This CDR3 region has 14 residues. V lost 2 bases and J lost 3, with 10 bases in between. CDR1 MNHEY and CDR2 SVGAGI come from the germline V gene. CDR3 loop: CASSYGQVDTEAFF. The DNA for the CDR3 is TGTGCCAGCAGTTACGGGCAGGTGGACACTGAAGCTTTCTTT.

The rearrangement uses TRBV7-2 and TRBJ2-2, with D maybe TRBD1 (5 bases). The CDR3 runs 16 residues. V lost 2 bases, J lost 0 bases, and 10 bases lay in between. Germline CDR1 SGHTA, CDR2 FQGNSA. CDR3 residues: CASSLMAGSNTGELFF. In DNA form, the CDR3 reads TGTGCCAGCAGCTTAATGGCAGGGTCGAACACCGGGGAGCTGTTTTTT.

This rearrangement joins TRBV2 to TRBJ2-7; tentative D call: TRBD2 (5 bases). Trimming took off 3 bases at V and 5 bases at J, with 14 bases between the two ends. Germline lookup yields CDR1 SNHLY and CDR2 FYNNEI. The CDR3 covers 14 residues. Here the CDR3 reads CASSDRAGGDEQYF. The CDR3 coding sequence is TGTGCCAGCAGTGATAGGGCCGGAGGTGACGAGCAGTACTTC.

J is TRBJ2-3 and V is TRBV5-4, with TRBD2 matching over 7 bases. The CDR3 has 14 amino acids. The V gene's germline CDR1 is SGHNT and CDR2 YYREEE (reference sequence). With 4 bases clipped from V and 1 base from J, the junction kept 3 bases outside the gene matches. The CDR3 nucleotides are TGTGCCAGCAGCCTAGCGGAAGGCACAGATACGCAGTATTTT. Translating it yields CASSLAEGTDTQYF.

The chain carries TRBV18 and TRBJ1-4, with D hard to call. V was trimmed by 2 bases and J by 5 bases, leaving 21 bases between them. The length of the CDR3 is 18 residues. The V gene's germline CDR1 is KGHSH and CDR2 LQKENI. CDR3 loop: CASSPGRLNSEGNEKLFF. The CDR3 nucleotides read TGTGCCAGCTCACCAGGGAGGCTGAACTCGGAAGGGAATGAAAAACTGTTTTTT.

V gene TRBV4-2 combines with J gene TRBJ2-5, with TRBD2 identical over 14 bases. With 2 bases clipped from V and 7 bases from J, the junction kept 15 bases outside the gene matches. The CDR3 covers 19 residues. The V gene's germline CDR1 is LGHNA and CDR2 YNFKEQ. The CDR3 coding sequence is TGTGCCAGCAGCCAATACGAGGAGGGACTAGCGGGGGCCCCTGGGACCCAGTACTTC. This translates into CASSQYEEGLAGAPGTQYF.

The chain couples TRBV7-2 to TRBJ2-7; 8 bases agree with TRBD1. In germline, CDR1 is SGHTA, CDR2 FQGNSA. The J segment lost 4 bases and the V segment lost 5 bases, leaving 4 bases of the junction unmatched. The CDR3 totals 13 residues. CDR3 amino acids: CASSPRDRYEQYF. CDR3 DNA sequence: TGTGCCAGCAGCCCCCGGGACAGGTACGAGCAGTACTTC.

The chain combines TRBV25-1 with TRBJ2-3; 7 bases align to TRBD1. V was clipped by 0 bases and J by 6 bases; unmatched bases: 6. CDR3 length: 15 residues. Germline CDR1 reads MGHDK; CDR2 reads SYGVNS. CDR3 sequence: CASSEYRQGEDTQYF. Written as DNA, the CDR3 is TGTGCCAGCAGTGAATATAGACAGGGAGAGGATACGCAGTATTTT.

The chain uses TRBV5-6 and TRBJ1-4, with 7 positions matching TRBD1. The CDR3 extends over 15 amino acids. Germline CDR1 SGHDT, CDR2 YYEEEE. The J segment lost 8 bases and the V segment lost 2 bases, leaving 9 bases of the junction unmatched. CDR3 DNA: TGTGCCAGCAGCTTCATGACAGGGCTTAAGGAAAAACTGTTTTTT. Amino acid sequence: CASSFMTGLKEKLFF.

This clone was seen a single time. The chain joins TRBV28 to TRBJ2-5; TRBD2 matches at 7 bases. Germline V gene sequence: CDR1 MDHEN, CDR2 SYDVKM. The CDR3 extends over 13 amino acids. V lost 6 bases to trimming and J lost 4 bases; unmatched junction nucleotides: 5. The CDR3 DNA is TGTGCCAGCAGGACGAGCGGGGCAGAGACCCAGTACTTC. This sequence encodes CASRTSGAETQYF. Drawing the rest from reference TRBV28 and TRBJ2-5, the complete variable domain is DVKVTQSSRYLVKRTGEKVFLECVQDMDHENMFWYRQDPGLGLRLIYFSYDVKMKEKGDIPEGYSVSREKKERFSLILESASTNQTSMYLCASRTSGAETQYFGPGTRLLVL.

The chain recombines TRBV9 with TRBJ1-1, with 9 positions matching TRBD1. The CDR3 runs to 14 residues. J was trimmed by 3 bases and V by 4 bases; bases with no gene match: 4. Germline V gene lookup returns CDR1 SGDLS and CDR2 YYNGEE. This CDR3 is CASSSNRGHTEAFF. The CDR3 DNA sequence: TGTGCCAGCAGCTCTAACAGGGGGCACACTGAAGCTTTCTTT.

The chain is built from TRBV19 and TRBJ2-2; 8 nucleotides match TRBD2. Looked up from germline, CDR1 is LNHDA and CDR2 is SQIVND (reference sequence). This CDR3 contains 15 residues. The V and J ends lost 8 bases and 4 bases, in that order; junction bases with no gene match: 9. The CDR3 nucleotides read TGTGCCAGTTTGTCCTGGCGGGAGGTCACCGGGGAGCTGTTTTTT. Protein: CASLSWREVTGELFF.

The V and J genes are TRBV29-1 and TRBJ2-7; tentatively, D is TRBD1 (6 bases). Trimming removed 7 bases from V and 4 bases from J, with 11 bases in between. The CDR3 spans 11 residues. From germline, CDR1 is SQVTM and CDR2 ANQGSEA. The CDR3 region has the DNA TGCAGCGCGGCAGGGGTTTACGAGCAGTACTTC. This gives the protein CSAAGVYEQYF.